Sequencing of this T cell receptor (beta chain) was carried out in a study of cytomegalovirus exposure and HLA in healthy donors. Whole-study findings and limits: Generally TCR sequences proved uncommon, though certain public TCRs appeared in numerous donors.

In the case of this clone: The antigen is undetermined.

Researchers ran the PCR with 60 Vbeta and 13 Jbeta primers. Generated by immunoSEQ multiplex PCR, the TCRdb table keeps only in-frame clones and is missing some. The sample includes roughly 150,000 clones, just over 70% of them seen just once. Germline-derived CDR1 and CDR2 are MNHEY and SVGAGI. The V and J ends lost 5 bases and 2 bases respectively, with 7 bases between them. The CDR3 totals 13 residues. Sequencing input: PBMCs. The receptor comes from a woman in her twenties or thirties in good health and CMV-seronegative. V and J are TRBV6-5 and TRBJ1-5; D is possibly TRBD1 (6 bases). In DNA, the CDR3 is TGTGCCAGCAGTCGGACAGGCAATCAGCCCCAGCATTTT. Translating it yields CASSRTGNQPQHF.